The 2 T cell receptor beta chains listed next were all sequenced from one sample in a study of T cell responses to AZD1222 COVID-19 vaccine. Profiling relied on immunoSEQ multiplex PCR, and the TCRdb table lists in-frame clones only, not all of them. The sample yields some 130,000 clones, approximately 92% seen once. The specimen comprised peripheral blood, sampled 28 days after the second AZD1222 dose. The receptors here all came from an adult who received the AZD1222 COVID-19 vaccine.

The chain employs TRBV5-1 and TRBJ2-7; 11 positions match TRBD1. The length of the CDR3 is 16 residues. Germline CDR1 is SGHRS and CDR2 is YFSETQ. J gave up 4 bases and V 0 bases, and 6 bases lay outside the gene matches. CDR3 loop: CASSLGRTGGMYEQYF. Written as DNA, the CDR3 is TGCGCCAGCAGCTTGGGAAGGACAGGGGGCATGTACGAGCAGTACTTC.

Written as DNA, the CDR3 is TGTGCCAGCAGTTCCAGGAAGGACTTGGGGGAGTTCTTC. Residues: CASSSRKDLGEFF. This sequence joins TRBV12-3 or TRBV12-4 and TRBJ2-1; D could derive from TRBD1 or TRBD2 (5 bases each). Trimming stripped 4 bases from V and 14 bases from J, with 18 bases between. The CDR3 sequence is 13 residues long.